Shown below are 15 T cell receptor delta chains from a single sample sequenced in a study of fetal and pediatric gammadelta thymocytes. TCRdb ran CATT on the reads. The sample lists under 750 delta-chain clones; approximately 35% were seen once. The specimen was Vgamma9Vdelta2 gamma-delta T cells from the thymus. As for subset: sorted CD3+gammadeltaTCR+Vgamma9+Vdelta2+ thymocytes. The receptors originated from a child who underwent cardiac surgery and was recorded as healthy.

As for this clone: A far larger clone is a single base away, which makes a read error likely. The V gene is TRDV2, the J gene TRDJ2; TRDD3 matches at 9 bases. The J gene, not given by TCRdb, was assigned here from a germline match of the nucleotide sequence. The CDR3 sequence is 15 residues long. The junction had 3 bases not matched to a gene; V was cut back by 0 bases and J by 5 bases. Germline CDR1 is GEAIGNYY and CDR2 is EKD. The CDR3 spells CACDTVLGETAQLFF. CDR3 in DNA: TGTGCCTGTGACACCGTACTGGGGGAAACAGCACAACTCTTCTTT.

This clone is judged large. V usage is TRDV2 and J usage is TRDJ1, with 9 bases matching TRDD3. CDR1 and CDR2 from the germline V gene are GEAIGNYY and EKD. The CDR3 length is 16 residues. The V segment lost 0 bases and the J segment 10 bases; nucleotides outside the gene matches: 14. The CDR3 nucleotides read TGTGCCTGTGACACCGGGGGTTCTGGGGGATTGTATGGACTCATCTTT. Translation gives CACDTGGSGGLYGLIF.

As for this clone: A much larger clone sits a single nucleotide away, making a read error possible. The J gene is TRDJ1, the V gene TRDV2, with a possible D match to TRDD3 (5 bases). V was pared by 1 base and J by 0 bases, with 17 bases between. This CDR3 has 17 amino acids. CDR1 is GEAIGNYY, CDR2 EKD, per germline. CDR3 DNA sequence: TGTGCCTGTGACACGCAAAAATCGGGGGTCCACACCGATAAACTCATCTTT. Encoded protein: CACDTQKSGVHTDKLIF.

As to this clone: A far larger clone is off by one base, so a read error is likely. The rearrangement joins TRDV2 to TRDJ3, with 8 nucleotides matching TRDD3. The J gene, missing from TCRdb, was assigned here through DNA to germline matching. Per the germline V gene, CDR1 is GEAIGNYY and CDR2 is EKD. The CDR3 has 18 amino acids. V was pared by 1 base and J by 1 base, with 5 bases of the junction left unmatched. CDR3 in DNA: TGTGCCTGTGACACTGGGGGATTCGCGTCCTGGGACACCCGACAGATGTTTTTC. Translation gives CACDTGGFASWDTRQMFF.

This clone is large. Other nucleotide sequences in the sample specify the same CDR3. The rearrangement uses TRDV2 and TRDJ3, with TRDD3 matching 7 bases. The CDR3 contains 17 residues. CDR1 is GEAIGNYY, CDR2 EKD, per germline. V dropped 0 bases and J dropped 0; count of bases not matched to a gene: 1. The CDR3 bases are TGTGCCTGTGACACCTGGGGGAGCTCCTGGGACACCCGACAGATGTTTTTC. This sequence encodes CACDTWGSSWDTRQMFF.

Turning to this clone: This likely traces to a read error, being one base from a far larger clone. This sequence joins TRDV2 and TRDJ1; 8 nucleotides match TRDD3. No J gene is reported in TCRdb; it was inferred here by comparing the DNA with germline. The germline CDR1 and CDR2 sequences are GEAIGNYY and EKD. The CDR3 is 14 amino acids. CDR3 residues: CACDKGIHTDKLIF. The CDR3 DNA reads as TGCGCCTGTGACAAGGGGATACACACCGATAAACTCATCTTT.

By sample share, this clone is large. This chain links TRDV2 with TRDJ3; TRDD3 matches 12 bases. This CDR3 is 19 amino acids long. After removal of 2 bases from V and 0 bases from J, the junction contained 4 bases not matched to a gene. Germline CDR1 is GEAIGNYY and CDR2 is EKD. CDR3 amino acids: CACDRGWGIRSWDTRQMFF. CDR3 sequence (DNA): TGTGCCTGTGACAGAGGCTGGGGGATACGCTCCTGGGACACCCGACAGATGTTTTTC.

Of note for this clone: A far bigger clonotype differs at one base, so this is likely a read error. V and J are TRDV2 and TRDJ2, with TRDD3 identical over 10 bases. The J gene was missing in TCRdb and was found by matching the end of the DNA to germline. The CDR3 has 15 residues. J was trimmed by 5 bases and V by 3 bases; bases with no gene match: 5. Per germline, CDR1 GEAIGNYY and CDR2 EKD. The CDR3 DNA follows: TGTGCCTGTGACTCCGTACTGGGGGATACAGCACAACTCTTCTTT. It specifies CACDSVLGDTAQLFF.

A word on this clone: Given a far larger clone just one base away, this is likely a sequencing read error. V and J are TRDV2 and TRDJ3, with 7 bases that match TRDD3. The CDR3 is made up of 18 amino acids. Germline V gene lookup returns CDR1 GEAIGNYY and CDR2 EKD. The CDR3 DNA follows: TGTGCCTGTGACACCTGGGGATATGACTCCTGGGACTCCCGACAGATGTTTTTC. Translated, it gives CACDTWGYDSWDSRQMFF.

On this clone itself: A far larger clone is one base from this, pointing to a likely read error. The chain recombines TRDV2 with TRDJ1, with D possibly TRDD3 on 5 matching bases. TCRdb carries no J gene annotation; the J gene was assigned here by matching the DNA with germline. Trimming stripped 0 bases from V and 0 bases from J, with 25 bases between. CDR3 size: 20 residues. Germline V lookup: CDR1 GEAIGNYY, CDR2 EKD. The CDR3 region is CACDTGITSQPNMYTDKLIF. CDR3 bases: TGTGCCTGTGACACCGGGATTACCTCCCAACCGAACATGTACACCGATAAACTCATCTTT.

This clone appeared a few times. A read error likely explains this, since a far larger clone differs by one base. The chain uses TRDV2 and TRDJ1; 10 nucleotides agree with TRDD3. Germline V gene lookup returns CDR1 GEAIGNYY and CDR2 EKD. The CDR3 length is 15 residues. CDR3 region: CAYDPPVLGDGKLIF. The CDR3 DNA follows: TGTGCCTATGACCCTCCCGTACTGGGGGATGGTAAACTCATCTTT.

As to this clone: This clone may be a read error of a much larger clone one base away. The chain combines TRDV2 with TRDJ2; TRDD3 agrees at 8 bases. TCRdb lists no J gene, so it was determined here by aligning the DNA to germline. Germline assignment: CDR1 GEAIGNYY and CDR2 EKD. The CDR3 extends over 14 amino acids. CDR3 sequence reads: CARDTWGMTAQLFF. DNA of the CDR3: TGTGCCCGTGACACCTGGGGGATGACAGCACAACTCTTCTTT.

Note on this clone: Only one base separates this from a far larger clonotype, so it likely reflects a read error. This chain links TRDV2 with TRDJ1; 9 bases match TRDD3. Assignment of the J gene here rests on matching the DNA to germline, because TCRdb gives none. The V gene's germline CDR1 is GEAIGNYY and CDR2 EKD. CDR3 length equals 16 residues. Germline trimming cut 3 bases from V and 10 bases from J; bases unmatched to any gene: 17. CDR3 in DNA: TGTGCCTGTGACGCCGGGGGTTCTGGGGGATTGTATGGACTCATCTTT. It codes for CACDAGGSGGLYGLIF.

With respect to this clone: This likely stems from a read error, as it lies one base from a far larger clone. The chain employs TRDV2 and TRDJ1, with D possibly matching TRDD3 (5 bases). No J gene is reported in TCRdb; it was inferred here by comparing the DNA with germline. The V and J ends lost 0 bases and 0 bases respectively, with 25 bases between them. The CDR3 covers 20 residues. Germline CDR1 and CDR2: GEAIGNYY and EKD. The CDR3: CACDTGITSQPNLYTDKLIF. As DNA, the CDR3 is TGTGCCTGTGACACCGGGATTACCTCCCAGCCGAACCTGTACACCGATAAACTCATCTTT.

About this clone: This likely traces to a read error, being one base from a far larger clone. The V gene call reads TRDV2; no J gene was called. The CDR3 length is 12 residues. Germline-derived CDR1 and CDR2 are GEAIGNYY and EKD. CDR3 coding DNA: TGTGCCTGTGACCTTCACACCGATAAACGCATCTTT. It yields the protein CACDLHTDKRIF.